The clone carrying this T cell receptor (beta chain) occurred once. Its cognate antigen is unknown. The sample comes from a study of T cell responses to AZD1222 COVID-19 vaccine. Germline values: CDR1 SGHRS, CDR2 YFSETQ. The CDR3 length is 16 residues. Trimming removed 0 bases from V and 2 bases from J; junction bases left unmatched: 8. The data were produced by immunoSEQ multiplex PCR, yet TCRdb's version contains in-frame clones alone and is incomplete. The sample lists 140,000 to 150,000 clones; roughly 92% were seen once. Findings of the study overall: White British people made up most donors, females outnumbered males, and clonal diversity was possibly underestimated.

This chain uses TRBV5-1 with TRBJ2-7, with TRBD2 matching 7 bases. This TCR was recovered from an adult in good health. The sequenced sample was peripheral blood, obtained on day 0 of AZD1222 vaccination. CDR3 in DNA: TGCGCCAGCAGCTTGGACCCAGGCGGGGGTGCCTACGAGCAGTACTTC. Its translation is CASSLDPGGGAYEQYF.